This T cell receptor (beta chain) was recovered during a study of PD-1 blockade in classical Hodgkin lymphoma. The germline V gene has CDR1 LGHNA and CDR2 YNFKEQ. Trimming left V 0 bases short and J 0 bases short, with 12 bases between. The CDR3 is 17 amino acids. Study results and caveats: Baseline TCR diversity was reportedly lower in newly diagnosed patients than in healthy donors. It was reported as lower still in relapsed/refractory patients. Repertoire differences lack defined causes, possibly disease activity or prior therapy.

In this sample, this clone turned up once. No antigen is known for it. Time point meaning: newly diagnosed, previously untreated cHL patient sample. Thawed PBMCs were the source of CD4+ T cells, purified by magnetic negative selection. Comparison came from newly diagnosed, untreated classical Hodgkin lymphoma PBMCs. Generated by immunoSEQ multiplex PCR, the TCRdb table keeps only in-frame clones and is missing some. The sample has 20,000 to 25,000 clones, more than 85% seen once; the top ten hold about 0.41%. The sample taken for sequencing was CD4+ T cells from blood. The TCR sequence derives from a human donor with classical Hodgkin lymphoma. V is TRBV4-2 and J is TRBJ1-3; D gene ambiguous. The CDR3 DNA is TGTGCCAGCAGCCAAGAACTACCAATCCACTCTGGAAACACCATATATTTT. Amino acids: CASSQELPIHSGNTIYF.